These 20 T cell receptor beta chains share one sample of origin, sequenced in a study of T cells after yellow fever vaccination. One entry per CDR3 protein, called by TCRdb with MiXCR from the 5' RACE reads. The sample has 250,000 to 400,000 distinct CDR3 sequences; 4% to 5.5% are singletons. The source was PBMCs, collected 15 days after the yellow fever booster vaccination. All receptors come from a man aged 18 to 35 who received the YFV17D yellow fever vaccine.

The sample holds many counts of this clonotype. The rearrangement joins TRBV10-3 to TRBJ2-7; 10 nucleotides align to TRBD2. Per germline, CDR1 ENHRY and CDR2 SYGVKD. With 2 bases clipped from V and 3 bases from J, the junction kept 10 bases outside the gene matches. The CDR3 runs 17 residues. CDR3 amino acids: CAISEPAGTSDIYEQYF. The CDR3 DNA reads TGTGCCATCAGTGAGCCGGCGGGGACTAGCGACATCTACGAGCAGTACTTC.

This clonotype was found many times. For the CDR3, the DNA is TGTGCCAGCAGGCCCGGGACTCTACCCTACGAGCAGTACTTC. This codes for CASRPGTLPYEQYF. The chain employs TRBV12-3 or TRBV12-4 and TRBJ2-7; D is perhaps TRBD2 (6 bases). This CDR3 region has 14 residues. Trimming left V 6 bases short and J 2 bases short, with 14 bases between.

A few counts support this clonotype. This CDR3 reads CASMGLRRLTDTQYF. CDR3 DNA: TGTGCCAGCATGGGTTTGCGGAGGTTGACAGATACGCAGTATTTT. This sequence joins TRBV7-8 and TRBJ2-3, with a weak D call TRBD2 (5 bases). The length of the CDR3 is 15 residues. Germline assignment: CDR1 SGHVS and CDR2 FQNEAQ. With 7 bases removed from V and 3 bases from J, the gap between germline ends came to 17 bases.

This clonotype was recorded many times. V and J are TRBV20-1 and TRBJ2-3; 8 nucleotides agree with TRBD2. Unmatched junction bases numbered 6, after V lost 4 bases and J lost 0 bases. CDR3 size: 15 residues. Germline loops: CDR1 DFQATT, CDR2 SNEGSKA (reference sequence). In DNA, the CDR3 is TGCAGTGCTACAGAGCGGGGGACTAGCACAGATACGCAGTATTTT. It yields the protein CSATERGTSTDTQYF.

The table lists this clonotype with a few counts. The CDR3 DNA follows: TGTGCCAGCAAAGAGGGGGCGAATGAAGCTTTCTTT. It codes for CASKEGANEAFF. V gene TRBV6-1 combines with J gene TRBJ1-1, with 7 bases that match TRBD1. In germline, CDR1 is MNHNS, CDR2 SASEGT. This CDR3 comprises 12 residues. Germline trimming cut 7 bases from V and 7 bases from J; bases unmatched to any gene: 6.

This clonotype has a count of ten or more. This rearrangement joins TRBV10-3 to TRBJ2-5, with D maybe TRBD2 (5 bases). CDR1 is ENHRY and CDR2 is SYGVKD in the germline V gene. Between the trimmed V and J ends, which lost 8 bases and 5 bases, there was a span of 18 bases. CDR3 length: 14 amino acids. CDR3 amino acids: CAILRPPWRETQYF. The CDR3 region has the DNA TGTGCCATCCTACGGCCGCCTTGGAGGGAGACCCAGTACTTC.

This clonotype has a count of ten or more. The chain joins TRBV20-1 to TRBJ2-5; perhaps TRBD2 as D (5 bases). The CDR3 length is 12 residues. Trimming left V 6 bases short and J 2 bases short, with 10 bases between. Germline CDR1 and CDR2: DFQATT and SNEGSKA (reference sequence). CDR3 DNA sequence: TGCAGTGCCCCCACGGGGCAAGAGACCCAGTACTTC. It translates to CSAPTGQETQYF.

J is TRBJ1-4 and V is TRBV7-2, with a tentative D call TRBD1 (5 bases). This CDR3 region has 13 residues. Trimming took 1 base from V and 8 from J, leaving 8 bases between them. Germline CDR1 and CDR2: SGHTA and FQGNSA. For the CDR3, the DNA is TGTGCCAGCAGCTTAGTGGGGGTAGAAAAACTGTTTTTT. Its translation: CASSLVGVEKLFF.

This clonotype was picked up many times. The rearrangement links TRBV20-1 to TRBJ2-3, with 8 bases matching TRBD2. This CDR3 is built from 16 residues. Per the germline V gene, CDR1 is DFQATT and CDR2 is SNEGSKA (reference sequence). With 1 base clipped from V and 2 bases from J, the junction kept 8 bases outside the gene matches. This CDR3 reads CSARASRSGDTDTQYF. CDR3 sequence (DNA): TGCAGTGCTAGAGCGTCCCGTAGCGGGGACACAGATACGCAGTATTTT.

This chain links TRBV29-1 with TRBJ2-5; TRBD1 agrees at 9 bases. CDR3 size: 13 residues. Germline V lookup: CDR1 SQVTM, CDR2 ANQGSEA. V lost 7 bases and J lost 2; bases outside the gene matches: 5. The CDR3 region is CSATGTGQETQYF. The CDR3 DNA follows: TGCAGCGCCACGGGGACAGGGCAAGAGACCCAGTACTTC. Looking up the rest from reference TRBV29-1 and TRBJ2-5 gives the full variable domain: SAVISQKPSRDICQRGTSLTIQCQVDSQVTMMFWYRQQPGQSLTLIATANQGSEATYESGFVIDKFPISRPNLTFSTLTVSNMSPEDSSIYLCSATGTGQETQYFGPGTRLLVL.

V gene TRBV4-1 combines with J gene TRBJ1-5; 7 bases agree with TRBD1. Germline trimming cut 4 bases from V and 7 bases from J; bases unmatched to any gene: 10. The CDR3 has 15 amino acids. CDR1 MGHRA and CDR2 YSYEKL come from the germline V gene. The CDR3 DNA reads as TGCGCCAGCAGCCCACAAAAGGGGGCGAAACAGCCCCAGCATTTT. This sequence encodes CASSPQKGAKQPQHF.

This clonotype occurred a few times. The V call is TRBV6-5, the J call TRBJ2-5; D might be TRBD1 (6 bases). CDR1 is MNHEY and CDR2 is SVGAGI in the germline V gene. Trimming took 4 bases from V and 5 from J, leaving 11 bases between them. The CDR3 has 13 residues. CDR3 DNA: TGTGCCAGCAGTTTCGGCAGGGGCGAGACCCAGTACTTC. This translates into CASSFGRGETQYF.

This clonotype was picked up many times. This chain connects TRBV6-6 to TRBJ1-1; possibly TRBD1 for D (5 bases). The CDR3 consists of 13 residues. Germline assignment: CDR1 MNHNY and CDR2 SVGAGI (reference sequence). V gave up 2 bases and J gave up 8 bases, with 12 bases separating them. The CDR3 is CASSYVGTSEAFF. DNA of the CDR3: TGTGCCAGCAGTTACGTCGGGACTTCAGAAGCTTTCTTT.

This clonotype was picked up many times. The CDR3 sequence: CASSLVTTDNSPLHF. CDR3 in DNA: TGCGCCAGCAGCCTAGTTACGACAGATAATTCACCCCTCCACTTT. The V call is TRBV4-3, the J call TRBJ1-6; D is possibly TRBD1 (5 bases). From germline, CDR1 is LGHNA and CDR2 YSLEER. This CDR3 region has 15 residues. Trimming left V 4 bases short and J 5 bases short, with 12 bases between.

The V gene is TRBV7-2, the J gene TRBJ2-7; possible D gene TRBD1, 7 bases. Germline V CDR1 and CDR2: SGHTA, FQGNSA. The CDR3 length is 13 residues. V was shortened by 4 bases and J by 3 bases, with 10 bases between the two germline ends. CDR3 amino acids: CASSSGGHYEQYV. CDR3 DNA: TGTGCCAGCAGCTCAGGGGGGCACTACGAGCAGTACGTC.

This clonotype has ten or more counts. The CDR3 is CASSLITGLAGYEQYF. The CDR3 bases are TGCGCCAGCAGCCTCATCACGGGACTAGCGGGTTACGAGCAGTACTTC. This chain connects TRBV4-1 to TRBJ2-7, with 12 bases aligning to TRBD2. The CDR3 length is 16 residues. The junction had 8 bases not matched to a gene; V was cut back by 4 bases and J by 4 bases. CDR1 MGHRA and CDR2 YSYEKL come from the germline V gene.

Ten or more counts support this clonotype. As DNA, the CDR3 is TGTGCCAGCAGCTTAGAGGTGCAGGGTGCGGGTGAGACCCAGTACTTC. This gives the protein CASSLEVQGAGETQYF. The chain joins TRBV7-7 to TRBJ2-5, with D possibly being TRBD1 or TRBD2 (5 bases each). Looked up from germline, CDR1 is SSHAT and CDR2 is FNYEAQ (reference sequence). Trimming left V 1 base short and J 5 bases short, with 17 bases between. The CDR3 length is 16 residues.

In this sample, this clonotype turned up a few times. The CDR3 region is CASSQGGQSNQPQHF. CDR3 bases: TGTGCCAGCAGCCAGGGGGGACAGAGCAATCAGCCCCAGCATTTT. The chain joins TRBV3-1 to TRBJ1-5; 7 positions agree with TRBD1. The CDR3 extends over 15 amino acids. Germline loops: CDR1 LGHDT, CDR2 YNNKEL (reference sequence). V lost 3 bases, J lost 1 base, and 3 bases stayed unmatched.

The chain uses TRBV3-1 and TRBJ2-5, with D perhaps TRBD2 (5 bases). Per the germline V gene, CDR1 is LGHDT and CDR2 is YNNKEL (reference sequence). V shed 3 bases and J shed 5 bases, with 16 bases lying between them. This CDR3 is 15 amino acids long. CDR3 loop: CASSHPRGKTETQYF. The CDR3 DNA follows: TGTGCCAGCAGCCACCCCCGGGGAAAGACTGAGACCCAGTACTTC.

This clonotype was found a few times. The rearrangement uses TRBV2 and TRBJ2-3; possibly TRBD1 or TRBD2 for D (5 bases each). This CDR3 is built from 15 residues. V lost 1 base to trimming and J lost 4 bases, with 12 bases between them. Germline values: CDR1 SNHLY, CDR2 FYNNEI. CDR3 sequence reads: CASSEGQGVSDTQYF. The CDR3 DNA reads TGTGCCAGCAGTGAAGGCCAGGGAGTTTCAGATACGCAGTATTTT.